Listed below are T cell receptor beta chains from one sample, sequenced in a study of T cell changes during pregnancy in multiple sclerosis. Data came from immunoSEQ multiplex PCR; TCRdb stores just in-frame clones and leaves some out. This sample has some 46,000 clones, with 92% found just once. Sequencing was performed on peripheral blood, taken in the third trimester of pregnancy. The receptor set was obtained from a female donor with multiple sclerosis, enrolled in a pregnancy study. The CDR3 runs from the conserved cysteine through the conserved F or W. A D gene is named only where the DNA matches it firmly. Only part of the rows carry a size: once, few, many, or a class if the clone is expanded.

abundance	v_gene	len	j_gene	d_gene	CDR3aa	CDR3nt
NA	TRBV19	15	TRBJ2-7	NA	CASSQFGETPYEQYF	TGTGCCAGTAGCCAATTCGGGGAGACTCCCTACGAGCAGTACTTC
NA	TRBV4-1	17	TRBJ2-1	TRBD2	CASSQDRGTSGRAGQFF	TGCGCCAGCAGCCAAGATAGGGGGACTAGCGGGAGGGCGGGGCAGTTCTTC
NA	TRBV7-7	13	TRBJ2-3	TRBD1	CASSLGGLDTQYF	TGTGCTAGCAGCTTAGGGGGCCTAGATACGCAGTATTTT
NA	TRBV6-1	13	TRBJ1-2	TRBD1	CASSDGDSYGYTF	TGTGCCAGCAGTGATGGGGACAGCTATGGCTACACCTTC
NA	TRBV5-1	12	TRBJ2-7	NA	CASAQFGEKQYF	TGCGCCAGCGCACAGTTCGGTGAAAAGCAGTACTTC
NA	TRBV5-4	16	TRBJ2-4	TRBD2	CASSIRLAGTKNIQYF	TGTGCCAGCAGCATTCGACTAGCGGGAACCAAAAACATTCAGTACTTC
few	TRBV30	8	TRBJ1-2	NA	CAGGGYTF	TGTGCCGGCGGAGGCTACACCTTC
NA	TRBV10-3	14	TRBJ2-5	NA	CAISGPAGQETQYF	TGTGCCATCAGTGGTCCTGCGGGCCAAGAGACCCAGTACTTC
NA	TRBV6-5	14	TRBJ2-7	TRBD2	CATPGAGGPSEQYF	TGTGCCACCCCCGGTGCGGGAGGGCCGTCCGAGCAGTACTTC
NA	TRBV7-2	17	TRBJ2-5	TRBD2	CASSLEVAGGPRKTQYF	TGTGCCAGCAGCTTAGAGGTGGCGGGAGGGCCGAGGAAGACCCAGTACTTC
NA	TRBV6-1	15	TRBJ2-5	TRBD1	CASSNLDRAGETQYF	TGTGCCAGCAGTAACCTGGACAGGGCGGGGGAGACCCAGTACTTC
NA	TRBV5-1	14	TRBJ2-7	NA	CASSPGLPTYEQYF	TGCGCCAGCAGCCCCGGACTACCTACCTACGAGCAGTACTTC
few	TRBV4-3	15	TRBJ2-7	NA	CASSQAGEGVYEQYF	TGCGCCAGCAGCCAAGCAGGGGAGGGGGTCTACGAGCAGTACTTC
NA	TRBV5-8	15	TRBJ2-7	NA	CASSLEQGARSEQYF	TGTGCCAGCAGCTTGGAACAGGGCGCCAGGTCCGAGCAGTACTTC
NA	TRBV5-6	14	TRBJ1-2	NA	CASSLGGDNYGYTF	TGTGCCAGCAGCTTGGGAGGAGATAACTATGGCTACACCTTC
NA	TRBV7-3	14	TRBJ2-3	TRBD2	CASASGYKGDTQYF	TGTGCCAGCGCTAGCGGTTATAAAGGGGATACGCAGTATTTT
NA	TRBV10-2	17	TRBJ2-2	NA	CASSESSRLEGYGELFF	TGCGCCAGCAGTGAGTCTTCGAGACTAGAGGGGTACGGGGAGCTGTTTTTT
NA	TRBV7-9	11	TRBJ2-3	NA	CASSFLDTQYF	TGTGCCAGCAGCTTCTTGGATACGCAGTATTTT
NA	TRBV27	13	TRBJ2-5	NA	CASSLSYKETQYF	TGTGCCAGCAGTTTATCGTATAAAGAGACCCAGTACTTC
NA	TRBV27	15	TRBJ1-1	TRBD1	CASSFGTGGKSEAFF	TGTGCCAGCAGTTTCGGGACAGGGGGCAAATCTGAAGCTTTCTTT
NA	TRBV19	15	TRBJ2-2	TRBD2	CASSIGGSRSGELFF	TGTGCCAGTAGTATAGGCGGGAGTCGTAGCGGGGAGCTGTTTTTT
NA	TRBV7-2	15	TRBJ2-3	NA	CASSIDRGSTDTQYF	TGTGCCAGCAGTATAGACCGGGGTAGCACAGATACGCAGTATTTT
NA	TRBV9	14	TRBJ2-7	TRBD1	CASSFRDRPYEQYF	TGTGCCAGCAGCTTCCGGGACAGGCCCTACGAGCAGTACTTC
once	TRBV27	14	TRBJ2-7	TRBD2	CASSTLTSFHEQYF	TGTGCCAGCAGCACCCTGACTAGCTTCCACGAGCAGTACTTC
NA	TRBV27	17	TRBJ1-3	NA	CASSLGDSDNSGNTIYF	TGTGCCAGCAGTTTGGGCGACAGTGACAACTCTGGAAACACCATATATTTT
NA	TRBV7-9	16	TRBJ2-5	NA	CASSLAGALFQETQYF	TGTGCCAGCAGCTTAGCAGGGGCCTTGTTCCAAGAGACCCAGTACTTC
few	TRBV9	14	TRBJ1-1	NA	CASSVVLGRTEAFF	TGTGCCAGCAGCGTAGTGCTGGGGCGCACTGAAGCTTTCTTT
NA	TRBV7-9	15	TRBJ2-5	TRBD1	CASSSTGTGKETQYF	TGTGCCAGCAGCTCCACGGGGACAGGGAAAGAGACCCAGTACTTC
NA	TRBV5-1	13	TRBJ2-7	NA	CASSRDTSYEQYF	TGCGCCAGCAGTCGGGACACCTCCTACGAGCAGTACTTC
NA	TRBV6-6	14	TRBJ2-5	TRBD2	CASSFREDQETQYF	TGTGCCAGCAGTTTTCGGGAGGACCAAGAGACCCAGTACTTC
once	TRBV27	13	TRBJ2-5	NA	CASSGLLGETQYF	TGTGCCAGCAGTGGACTGCTCGGGGAGACCCAGTACTTC
NA	TRBV27	13	TRBJ1-1	NA	CASSLSSSTEAFF	TGTGCCAGCAGTTTAAGCTCGAGCACTGAAGCTTTCTTT
NA	TRBV30	13	TRBJ1-1	TRBD1	CAWGDRVNTEAFF	TGTGCCTGGGGGGACAGGGTGAACACTGAAGCTTTCTTT
NA	TRBV5-1	17	TRBJ2-2	NA	CASSLVDSGKNTGELFF	TGCGCCAGCAGCTTGGTAGATAGCGGAAAGAACACCGGGGAGCTGTTTTTT
NA	TRBV18	16	TRBJ2-5	TRBD2	CASSPQLGEGRGEQYF	TGTGCCAGCTCACCCCAATTGGGGGAGGGCCGGGGAGAGCAGTACTTC
NA	TRBV19	15	TRBJ2-1	NA	CASSIWQGFHNEQFF	TGTGCCAGTAGTATATGGCAGGGCTTCCACAATGAGCAGTTCTTC
NA	TRBV28	17	TRBJ2-1	TRBD2	CASTLLVASGSQNEQFF	TGTGCCAGCACCCTCCTAGTGGCTAGCGGGAGTCAAAATGAGCAGTTCTTC
NA	TRBV29-1	14	TRBJ2-1	TRBD2	CSARTSGRRNEQFF	TGCAGCGCCCGTACTAGCGGGAGAAGGAATGAGCAGTTCTTC
NA	TRBV13	14	TRBJ2-7	NA	CASSLGSKPYEQYF	TGTGCCAGCAGCTTAGGAAGCAAGCCCTACGAGCAGTACTTC
once	TRBV5-6	13	TRBJ1-2	TRBD1	CASSGTGAYGYTF	TGTGCCAGCTCCGGGACAGGGGCGTATGGCTACACCTTC